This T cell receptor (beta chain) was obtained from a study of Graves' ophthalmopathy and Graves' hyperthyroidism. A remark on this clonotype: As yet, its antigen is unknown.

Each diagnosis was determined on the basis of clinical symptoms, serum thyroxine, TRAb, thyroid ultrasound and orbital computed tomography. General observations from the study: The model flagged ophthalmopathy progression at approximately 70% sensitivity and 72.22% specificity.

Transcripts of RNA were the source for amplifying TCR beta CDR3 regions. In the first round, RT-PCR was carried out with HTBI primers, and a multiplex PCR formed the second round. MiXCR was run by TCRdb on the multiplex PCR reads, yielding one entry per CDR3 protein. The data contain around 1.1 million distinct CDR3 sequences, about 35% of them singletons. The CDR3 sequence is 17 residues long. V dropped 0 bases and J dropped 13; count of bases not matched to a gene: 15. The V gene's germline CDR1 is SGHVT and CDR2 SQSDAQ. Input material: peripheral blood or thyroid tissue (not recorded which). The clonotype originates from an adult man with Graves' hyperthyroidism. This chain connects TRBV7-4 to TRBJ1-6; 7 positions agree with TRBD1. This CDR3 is CASSLAGTGDSEAPLHF. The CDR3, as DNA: TGTGCCAGCAGCTTAGCGGGAACAGGGGACAGCGAAGCGCCCCTCCACTTT.